These T cell receptor beta chains were read from a single sample in a study of shared clonotypes between healthy human individuals. The repertoire was sequenced with immunoSEQ multiplex PCR; TCRdb's copy has only in-frame clones and lacks some. The repertoire holds about 2.1 million clones, with 93% as singletons. What was sequenced was naive CD8+ T cells from PBMCs. The receptors stem from a man in his late teens or twenties in good health. Some clones in this sample may be carry-over from other donors' samples. Each CDR3 is given with its conserved first and last residue. D genes are given only for firm matches. Only some rows state a clone size, as once, few, many or a class for expanded clones.

-,TRBJ2-1,TRBV27,-,CASSFQGPKGDEQFF,TGTGCCAGCAGTTTTCAGGGGCCCAAGGGCGATGAGCAGTTCTTC
-,TRBJ2-7,TRBV19,-,CASSMGTRLNYEQYF,TGTGCCAGTAGTATGGGGACCCGACTAAACTACGAGCAGTACTTC
TRBD1,TRBJ2-2,TRBV10-2,once,CATTETGGLGELFF,TGCGCCACCACCGAGACAGGGGGCCTCGGGGAGCTGTTTTTT
-,TRBJ2-7,TRBV4-1,once,CASSQDDVLGEQYF,TGCGCCAGCAGCCAAGATGATGTCCTAGGCGAGCAGTACTTC
-,TRBJ2-7,TRBV4-3,-,CASSQGSRGYEQYF,TGCGCCAGCAGCCAAGGTTCGCGTGGTTACGAGCAGTACTTC
-,TRBJ1-5,TRBV7-9,-,CASSSGGPGGNQPQHF,TGTGCCAGCAGCTCTGGGGGCCCGGGGGGCAATCAGCCCCAGCATTTT
-,TRBJ1-1,TRBV30,-,CAAQQGDHTEAFF,TGTGCCGCTCAACAGGGTGATCACACTGAAGCTTTCTTT
-,TRBJ1-1,TRBV4-3,-,CASSQVLGGGTEAFF,TGCGCCAGCAGCCAAGTCTTGGGCGGCGGGACTGAAGCTTTCTTT
TRBD2,TRBJ2-1,TRBV5-1,-,CASSPTSGNYNEQFF,TGCGCCAGCAGCCCGACTAGCGGGAACTACAATGAGCAGTTCTTC
-,TRBJ1-3,TRBV19,-,CASSILRDGSGNTIYF,TGTGCCAGTAGTATACTTAGGGACGGCTCTGGAAACACCATATATTTT
-,TRBJ2-7,TRBV29-1,-,CSVESRDTLSYEQYF,TGCAGCGTTGAAAGCCGGGACACACTCTCCTACGAGCAGTACTTC
TRBD2,TRBJ2-1,TRBV19,-,CASSLAGFGYNEQFF,TGTGCCAGTAGTTTAGCGGGATTCGGATACAATGAGCAGTTCTTC
-,TRBJ2-5,TRBV7-6,-,CASSPYLGFAAQETQYF,TGTGCCAGCAGCCCATATTTAGGATTTGCGGCTCAAGAGACCCAGTACTTC
-,TRBJ2-6,TRBV7-9,-,CASSSRGLGANVLTF,TGTGCCAGCAGCTCCCGAGGCCTGGGGGCCAACGTCCTGACTTTC
-,TRBJ1-1,TRBV7-9,few,CASSLSGMNTEAFF,TGTGCCAGCAGCTTGAGCGGGATGAACACTGAAGCTTTCTTT
-,TRBJ1-3,TRBV28,-,CASSQGSGNTIYF,TGTGCCAGCAGCCAGGGCTCTGGAAACACCATATATTTT
TRBD1,TRBJ1-1,TRBV19,-,CASNPSGTGGTEAFF,TGTGCCAGTAACCCCTCCGGGACAGGGGGCACTGAAGCTTTCTTT
TRBD2,TRBJ2-3,TRBV2,-,CASSDPVRGGANTDTQYF,TGTGCCAGCAGTGACCCGGTGCGGGGGGGTGCGAACACAGATACGCAGTATTTT
-,TRBJ2-1,TRBV19,-,CASWGDPYNEQFF,TGTGCCAGTTGGGGAGACCCCTACAATGAGCAGTTCTTC
-,TRBJ2-1,TRBV6-6,-,CASSYSLGNEQFF,TGTGCCAGCAGTTACTCGTTGGGTAATGAGCAGTTCTTC
TRBD2,TRBJ2-3,TRBV28,-,CASRTTSGRGDTDTQYF,TGTGCCAGCAGGACTACTAGCGGGAGAGGCGACACAGATACGCAGTATTTT
-,TRBJ2-3,TRBV10-1,-,CASSDGRYWYF,TGCGCCAGCAGTGATGGAAGGTACTGGTATTTT
TRBD1,TRBJ1-5,TRBV27,-,CASRPITGAQPQHF,TGTGCCAGCAGACCTATCACAGGGGCCCAGCCCCAGCATTTT
-,TRBJ2-5,TRBV19,-,CASSNRDANQETQYF,TGTGCCAGTAGTAACCGGGACGCAAACCAAGAGACCCAGTACTTC
-,TRBJ1-2,TRBV2,-,CAGRSGNGYTF,TGTGCCGGTCGGTCCGGGAATGGCTACACCTTC
TRBD2,TRBJ2-3,TRBV11-2,-,CASSLRLARTSTDTQYF,TGTGCCAGCAGCCTTCGACTAGCGCGTACCTCCACAGATACGCAGTATTTT
TRBD1,TRBJ2-1,TRBV6-6,-,CASSRPGQGYNEQFF,TGTGCCAGCAGCCGACCGGGACAGGGCTACAATGAGCAGTTCTTC
TRBD2,TRBJ2-7,TRBV6-5,-,CASSQKREPDEQYF,TGTGCCAGCAGCCAAAAGCGGGAGCCTGACGAGCAGTACTTC